The sequence of this T cell receptor (beta chain) was determined in a study of PD-1 blockade in mismatch repair-deficient tumors. Germline loops: CDR1 LGHNA, CDR2 YNFKEQ. The length of the CDR3 is 12 residues. V lost 1 base and J 7 bases, leaving 5 bases between the germline ends. Sequenced by immunoSEQ multiplex PCR; TCRdb stores in-frame clones only, minus some. This table has 40,000 or so clones, about 76% appearing once. All patients were mismatch repair deficient, assessed by either PCR or immunohistochemistry. TCR sequencing covered a few patients who responded to pembrolizumab. This TCR derives from an adult with mismatch repair-deficient cancer. The V call is TRBV4-2, the J call TRBJ2-1; D is uncertain. The sequencing here drew on peripheral blood, taken 4 weeks after starting pembrolizumab. CDR3 loop: CASSQGRNEQFF. CDR3 nucleotide sequence: TGTGCCAGCAGCCAAGGTAGGAATGAGCAGTTCTTC.